Presented here are 21 T cell receptor beta chains from one specimen sequenced in a study of CD8 T cells in Susac syndrome. Reverse transcription of roughly 0.5 to 1 ug RNA was performed with random hexamers. One entry per CDR3 protein, called by TCRdb with MiXCR from the immunoSEQ multiplex PCR reads. The sample lists 400,000 or so distinct CDR3 sequences, about 85% occurring once. The material sequenced was CD8+ T cells from PBMCs. The receptors come from a human donor with multiple sclerosis.

The chain uses TRBV7-9 and TRBJ2-1, with 10 bases matching TRBD2. J lost 7 bases, V lost 5 bases, and 5 bases had no gene match. Germline V gene sequence: CDR1 SEHNR, CDR2 FQNEAQ (reference sequence). This CDR3 is built from 14 residues. The CDR3: CASSGWTSGNEQFF. The CDR3 DNA is TGTGCCAGCAGCGGATGGACTAGCGGAAATGAGCAGTTCTTC.

J is TRBJ2-7 and V is TRBV29-1; unclear D gene. Per germline, CDR1 SQVTM and CDR2 ANQGSEA. Trimming shortened V by 4 bases and J by 1 base, and 8 bases separated the two germline ends. CDR3 length: 12 amino acids. CDR3 region: CSVAPGSYEQYF. In DNA, the CDR3 is TGCAGCGTTGCGCCAGGATCCTACGAGCAGTACTTC.

The chain links TRBV19 to TRBJ2-5; TRBD1 aligns across 7 bases. The trim removed 2 bases at V and 1 base at J, leaving 4 bases unmatched. The CDR3 is 15 residues long. Per germline, CDR1 LNHDA and CDR2 SQIVND (reference sequence). The DNA of the CDR3 is TGTGCCAGTAGTATAACACGGACAGGCCAAGAGACCCAGTACTTC. Translation gives CASSITRTGQETQYF.

The rearrangement uses TRBV4-1 and TRBJ1-2, with D perhaps TRBD1 (6 bases). CDR1 MGHRA and CDR2 YSYEKL come from the germline V gene. Trimming removed 1 base at V and 10 bases at J, with 16 bases between. The CDR3 has 14 residues. This chain's CDR3 is CASSQVGGTQDYTF. CDR3 in DNA: TGCGCCAGCAGCCAAGTAGGGGGGACCCAGGACTACACCTTC.

The chain employs TRBV2 and TRBJ1-5, with TRBD1 as a possible D gene (5 bases). V was pared by 6 bases and J by 6 bases, with 9 bases between. From germline, CDR1 is SNHLY and CDR2 FYNNEI. CDR3 size: 12 residues. The CDR3 here is CASRGGVQPQHF. CDR3 bases: TGTGCCAGCAGGGGAGGGGTTCAGCCCCAGCATTTT. Drawing the rest from reference TRBV2 and TRBJ1-5, the complete variable domain is EPEVTQTPSHQVTQMGQEVILRCVPISNHLYFYWYRQILGQKVEFLVSFYNNEISEKSEIFDDQFSVERPDGSNFTLKIRSTKLEDSAMYFCASRGGVQPQHFGDGTRLSIL.

V and J are TRBV12-5 and TRBJ2-3, with TRBD2 identical over 13 bases. This CDR3 contains 15 residues. Germline lookup yields CDR1 LGHNT and CDR2 FRNRAP. J lost 7 bases, V lost 7 bases, and 8 bases had no gene match. In DNA, the CDR3 is TGTGCTAGTGTTCTACCCGGGACTAGCGGGAATACGCAGTATTTT. Its protein product is CASVLPGTSGNTQYF. Variable domain in full (rest from reference TRBV12-5 and TRBJ2-3): DARVTQTPRHKVTEMGQEVTMRCQPILGHNTVFWYRQTMMQGLELLAYFRNRAPLDDSGMPKDRFSAEMPDATLATLKIQPSEPRDSAVYFCASVLPGTSGNTQYFGPGTRLTVL.

The rearrangement uses TRBV5-4 and TRBJ2-1; D is perhaps TRBD2 (6 bases). The CDR3 contains 16 residues. Germline values: CDR1 SGHNT, CDR2 YYREEE (reference sequence). The V gene lost 7 bases and the J gene lost 2 bases, with 19 bases spanning the gap. The CDR3 here is CASGNIGLQPYNEQFF. For the CDR3, the DNA is TGTGCCAGCGGCAATATTGGACTACAACCCTACAATGAGCAGTTCTTC.

This clonotype has a single count. The CDR3, as DNA: TGCGCCAGCAGCCAAGACAGACAGGGGCTCACTGAAGCTTTCTTT. It yields the protein CASSQDRQGLTEAFF. V is TRBV4-1 and J is TRBJ1-1, with 8 bases lining up with TRBD1. CDR3 size: 15 residues. The germline gives CDR1 MGHRA, CDR2 YSYEKL. Trimming took 0 bases from V and 4 from J; bases not matched to a gene: 4.

The chain is built from TRBV6-2 or TRBV6-3 and TRBJ1-1; D call uncertain. The germline CDR1 and CDR2 sequences are MNHEY and SVGEGT. This CDR3 spans 14 amino acids. V lost 0 bases, J lost 5 bases, and 10 bases lay in between. In nucleotides, the CDR3 is TGTGCCAGCAGTTACTCAGGCTCGGGTACTGAAGCTTTCTTT. It yields the protein CASSYSGSGTEAFF.

In its sample, this clonotype was seen a few times. The CDR3 loop is CASSFSGQPQHF. The CDR3, as DNA: TGTGCCAGCAGTTTCTCGGGCCAGCCCCAGCATTTT. The J gene is TRBJ1-5, the V gene TRBV27; D is undetermined. CDR3 length: 12 amino acids. Germline CDR1 is MNHEY and CDR2 is SMNVEV (reference sequence). Trimming stripped 3 bases from V and 7 bases from J, with 7 bases between.

The chain combines TRBV27 with TRBJ2-7; perhaps TRBD2 as D (5 bases). The V gene lost 2 bases and the J gene lost 2 bases, with 16 bases spanning the gap. The CDR3 runs to 16 residues. Germline lookup yields CDR1 MNHEY and CDR2 SMNVEV (reference sequence). CDR3 coding DNA: TGTGCCAGCAGTTTAATAGTCGGGGATCCCACCTACGAGCAGTACTTC. Its protein is CASSLIVGDPTYEQYF.

The chain couples TRBV27 to TRBJ2-7, with D possibly TRBD1 on 6 matching bases. The length of the CDR3 is 14 residues. Germline V lookup: CDR1 MNHEY, CDR2 SMNVEV (reference sequence). With 7 bases removed from V and 3 bases from J, the gap between germline ends came to 16 bases. The CDR3 DNA follows: TGTGCCAGCAAGTTAGGACAGCTTGGCTACGAGCAGTACTTC. Protein product: CASKLGQLGYEQYF.

The chain is built from TRBV27 and TRBJ1-5; unclear D gene. Germline-derived CDR1 and CDR2 are MNHEY and SMNVEV (reference sequence). This CDR3 is built from 15 residues. V was cut by 5 bases and J by 4 bases, with 15 bases left in between. CDR3 amino acids: CASSPILTLNQPQHF. In nucleotides, the CDR3 is TGTGCCAGCAGTCCAATTCTCACCTTAAATCAGCCCCAGCATTTT.

This chain links TRBV28 with TRBJ2-1; TRBD1 matches 7 bases. The CDR3 sequence is 17 residues long. Germline assignment: CDR1 MDHEN and CDR2 SYDVKM. J gave up 2 bases and V 1 base, and 8 bases lay outside the gene matches. CDR3 residues: CASSLSPADRAYNEQFF. The DNA for the CDR3 is TGTGCCAGCAGTTTATCGCCCGCCGACAGGGCCTACAATGAGCAGTTCTTC.

The CDR3 DNA follows: TGTGCCAGCAGTGCTAGTATTGGGAGGGATGAGCAGTTCTTC. Residues: CASSASIGRDEQFF. The chain employs TRBV2 and TRBJ2-1; 7 positions agree with TRBD2. The CDR3 is 14 residues long. Unmatched junction bases numbered 8, after V lost 4 bases and J lost 8 bases. In germline, CDR1 is SNHLY, CDR2 FYNNEI.

The chain joins TRBV30 to TRBJ2-1, with D perhaps TRBD2 (5 bases). V lost 2 bases, J lost 0 bases, and 11 bases lay in between. CDR3 length: 15 residues. The germline CDR1 and CDR2 sequences are GTSNPN and SVGIG (reference sequence). CDR3 amino acids: CAWSLATSSYNEQFF. DNA of the CDR3: TGTGCCTGGAGTTTAGCGACGAGCTCCTACAATGAGCAGTTCTTC.

The chain couples TRBV6-1 to TRBJ1-6, with a tentative D call TRBD1 (5 bases). CDR1 and CDR2 (germline): MNHNS, SASEGT. The V gene lost 6 bases and the J gene lost 1 base, with 16 bases spanning the gap. The CDR3 totals 17 residues. CDR3 sequence reads: CASRPLIRESYNSPLHF. For the CDR3, the DNA is TGTGCCAGCAGGCCTTTAATCAGGGAATCCTATAATTCACCCCTCCACTTT.

CDR3 sequence (DNA): TGTGCCAGCAGTTCCATATCGGGGAATGAGCAGTTCTTC. This encodes CASSSISGNEQFF. This chain joins TRBV28 and TRBJ2-1; D possibly corresponds to TRBD2 (5 bases). Trimming took 4 bases from V and 7 from J, leaving 11 bases between them. From germline, CDR1 is MDHEN and CDR2 SYDVKM. The CDR3 extends over 13 amino acids.

The rearrangement links TRBV5-4 to TRBJ2-1; 10 nucleotides align to TRBD2. CDR1 is SGHNT and CDR2 is YYREEE in the germline V gene (reference sequence). The CDR3 totals 15 residues. The junction had 5 bases not matched to a gene; V was cut back by 0 bases and J by 8 bases. Written as DNA, the CDR3 is TGTGCCAGCAGCTTGGAAAGCGGGGGGGCCTATGAGCAGTTCTTC. Amino acids: CASSLESGGAYEQFF.

J is TRBJ2-5 and V is TRBV12-3 or TRBV12-4; the match to TRBD2 covers 7 bases. The V gene end was trimmed by 3 bases and the J gene end by 5 bases; junction bases not matched to a gene: 12. The CDR3 loop spans 16 amino acids. Here the CDR3 reads CASSFNLDFGRETQYF. Written as DNA, the CDR3 is TGTGCCAGCAGTTTTAACCTCGATTTCGGGAGGGAGACCCAGTACTTC.

The chain has TRBV14 and TRBJ2-7, with D possibly matching TRBD2 (6 bases). Germline V gives CDR1 SGHDN, CDR2 FVKESK. The CDR3 is made up of 13 amino acids. With 5 bases removed from V and 3 bases from J, the gap between germline ends came to 11 bases. As DNA, the CDR3 is TGTGCCAGCAGCAGACGGGGGATCTACGAGCAGTACTTC. As protein: CASSRRGIYEQYF.